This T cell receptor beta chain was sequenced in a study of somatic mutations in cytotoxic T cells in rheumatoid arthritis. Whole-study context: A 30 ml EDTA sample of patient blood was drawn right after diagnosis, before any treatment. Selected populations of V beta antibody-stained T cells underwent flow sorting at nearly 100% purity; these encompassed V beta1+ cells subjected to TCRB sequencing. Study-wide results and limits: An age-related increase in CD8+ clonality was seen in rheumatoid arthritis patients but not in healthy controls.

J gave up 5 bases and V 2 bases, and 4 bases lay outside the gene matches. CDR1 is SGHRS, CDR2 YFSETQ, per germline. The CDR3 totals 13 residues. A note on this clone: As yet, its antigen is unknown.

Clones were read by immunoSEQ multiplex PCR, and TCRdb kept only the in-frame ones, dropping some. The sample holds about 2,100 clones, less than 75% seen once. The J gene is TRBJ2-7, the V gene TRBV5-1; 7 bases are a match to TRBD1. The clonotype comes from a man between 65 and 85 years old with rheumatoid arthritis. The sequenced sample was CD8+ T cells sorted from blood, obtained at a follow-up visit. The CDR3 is CASSFDRVNEQYF. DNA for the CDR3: TGCGCCAGCAGCTTTGACAGGGTCAACGAGCAGTACTTC.